This T cell receptor (beta chain) stems from a study of identical twins. This clonotype was picked up a small number of times. This CDR3 is 16 amino acids long. The V segment lost 5 bases and the J segment 1 base; nucleotides outside the gene matches: 10. Germline-derived CDR1 and CDR2 are MDHEN and SYDVKM. TCRdb used MiXCR to reprocess the 5' RACE reads, holding one entry per CDR3 protein. The sample contains some 1,700,000 distinct CDR3 sequences, 25% to 35% of which appear only once. The chain is built from TRBV28 and TRBJ2-7; TRBD1 aligns across 8 bases. What was sequenced was cord blood. The source of this sequence is a newborn girl in good health. In DNA, the CDR3 is TGTGCCAGCAGTGCAACACAGGGGGGACCTTCCTACGAGCAGTACTTC. Translating it yields CASSATQGGPSYEQYF.